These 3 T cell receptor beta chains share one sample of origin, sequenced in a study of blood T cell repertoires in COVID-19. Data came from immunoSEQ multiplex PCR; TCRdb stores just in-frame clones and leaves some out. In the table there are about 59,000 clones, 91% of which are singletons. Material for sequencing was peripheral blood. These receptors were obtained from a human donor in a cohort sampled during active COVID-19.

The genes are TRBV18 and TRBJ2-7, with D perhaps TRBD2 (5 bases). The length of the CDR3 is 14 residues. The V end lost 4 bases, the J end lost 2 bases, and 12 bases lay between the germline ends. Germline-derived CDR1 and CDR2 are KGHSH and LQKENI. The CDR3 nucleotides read TGTGCCAGCTCACGACTGGACTCTCCCTACGAGCAGTACTTC. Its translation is CASSRLDSPYEQYF.

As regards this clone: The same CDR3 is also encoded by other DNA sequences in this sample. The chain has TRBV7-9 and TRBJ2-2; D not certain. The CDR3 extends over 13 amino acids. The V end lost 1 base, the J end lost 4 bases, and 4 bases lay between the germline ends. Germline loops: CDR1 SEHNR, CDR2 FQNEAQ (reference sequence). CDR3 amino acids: CASSLVSTGELFF. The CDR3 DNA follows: TGTGCCAGCAGCTTAGTTAGCACCGGGGAGCTGTTTTTT. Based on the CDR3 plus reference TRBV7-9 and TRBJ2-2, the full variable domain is DTGVSQNPRHKITKRGQNVTFRCDPISEHNRLYWYRQTLGQGPEFLTYFQNEAQLEKSRLLSDRFSAERPKGSFSTLEIQRTEQGDSAMYLCASSLVSTGELFFGEGSRLTVL.

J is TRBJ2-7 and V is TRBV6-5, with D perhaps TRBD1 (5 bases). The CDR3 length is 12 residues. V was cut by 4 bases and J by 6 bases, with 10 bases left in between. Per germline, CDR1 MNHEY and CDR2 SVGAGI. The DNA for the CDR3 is TGTGCCAGCAGTTCACAGGTTGGCGAGCAGTACTTC. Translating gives CASSSQVGEQYF.